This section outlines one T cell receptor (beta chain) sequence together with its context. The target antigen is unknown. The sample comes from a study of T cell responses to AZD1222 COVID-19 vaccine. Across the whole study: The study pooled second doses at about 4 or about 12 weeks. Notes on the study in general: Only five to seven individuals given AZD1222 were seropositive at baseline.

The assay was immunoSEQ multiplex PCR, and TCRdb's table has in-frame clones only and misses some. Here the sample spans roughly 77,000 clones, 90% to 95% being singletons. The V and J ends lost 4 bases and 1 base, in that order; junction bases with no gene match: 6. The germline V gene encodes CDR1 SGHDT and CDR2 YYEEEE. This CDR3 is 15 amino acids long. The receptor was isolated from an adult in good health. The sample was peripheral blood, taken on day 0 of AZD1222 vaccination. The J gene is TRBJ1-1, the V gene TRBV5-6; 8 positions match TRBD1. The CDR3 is CASSSQGAWNTEAFF. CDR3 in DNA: TGTGCCAGCAGCAGTCAGGGGGCCTGGAACACTGAAGCTTTCTTT. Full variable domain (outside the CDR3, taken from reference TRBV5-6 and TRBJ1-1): DAGVTQSPTHLIKTRGQQVTLRCSPKSGHDTVSWYQQALGQGPQFIFQYYEEEERQRGNFPDRFSGHQFPNYSSELNVNALLLGDSALYLCASSSQGAWNTEAFFGQGTRLTVV.